This TCR beta chain was recorded in a study of T cells in Graves' hyperthyroidism and ophthalmopathy. General study findings and limits: Most expanded thyroid clonotypes above 0.001 recurred in blood.

This clonotype has ten or more counts. The antigen remains unidentified. The investigators amplified TCR beta CDR3 regions from RNA transcripts. Researchers ran a first-round RT-PCR on the TCR CDR3 using the HTBI primer set. TCRdb analysed the multiplex PCR reads with MiXCR anew, one entry per CDR3 protein. The sample gives 700,000 to 950,000 distinct CDR3 sequences, roughly a third of which show up once; roughly 31% is in the top ten. The receptor was isolated from a woman in her thirties or forties with Graves' hyperthyroidism. The sequenced material came from blood.

CDR3 coding DNA: TGTGCCAGCAGTGTTCAGGGGGCAAGTGAAGCTTTCTTT. Protein sequence: CASSVQGASEAFF. This chain connects TRBV2 to TRBJ1-1, with TRBD1 identical over 8 bases. After removal of 4 bases from V and 7 bases from J, the junction contained 5 bases not matched to a gene. The CDR3 is made up of 13 amino acids. Per germline, CDR1 SNHLY and CDR2 FYNNEI.